This is a list of T cell receptor beta chains from one sample in a study of blood T cell repertoires in COVID-19. Method: immunoSEQ multiplex PCR; TCRdb's copy keeps in-frame clones and lacks some. The table records tens of thousands of clones, about four fifths of them present only once. Sequenced material: peripheral blood. Source of these receptors: a human donor in a cohort sampled during active COVID-19. Both conserved end residues are part of each CDR3. Each record gives: CDR3 protein, CDR3 DNA, CDR3 length, V gene, clone size, D gene, J gene. D genes are given only for firm matches. Only some rows state a clone size, as once, few, many or a class for expanded clones.

CDR3 protein: CASSPGQGLGEKLFF
CDR3 DNA: TGTGCCAGCAGCCCGGGACAGGGTCTAGGTGAAAAACTGTTTTTT
CDR3 length: 15
V gene: TRBV4-2
clone size: .
D gene: TRBD1
J gene: TRBJ1-4

CDR3 protein: CASREETSYEQYF
CDR3 DNA: TGTGCCAGCAGGGAGGAGACCTCCTACGAGCAGTACTTC
CDR3 length: 13
V gene: TRBV25-1
clone size: .
D gene: .
J gene: TRBJ2-7

CDR3 protein: CASSLQGTYEQYF
CDR3 DNA: TGTGCCAGTAGTTTACAGGGGACCTACGAGCAGTACTTC
CDR3 length: 13
V gene: TRBV19
clone size: .
D gene: TRBD1
J gene: TRBJ2-7

CDR3 protein: CASSSETSGVGEQYF
CDR3 DNA: TGTGCCAGCAGCTCGGAGACTAGCGGGGTGGGCGAGCAGTACTTC
CDR3 length: 15
V gene: TRBV7-2
clone size: .
D gene: TRBD2
J gene: TRBJ2-7

CDR3 protein: CASSRGGQGPYSNQPQHF
CDR3 DNA: TGTGCCAGTAGTAGGGGGGGACAGGGGCCCTATAGCAATCAGCCCCAGCATTTT
CDR3 length: 18
V gene: TRBV19
clone size: .
D gene: TRBD1
J gene: TRBJ1-5

CDR3 protein: CASSISGGRSYEQYF
CDR3 DNA: TGCGCCAGCAGCATTAGCGGGGGGCGCTCCTACGAGCAGTACTTC
CDR3 length: 15
V gene: TRBV5-1
clone size: few
D gene: TRBD2
J gene: TRBJ2-7

CDR3 protein: CASKKMGQGGTEAFF
CDR3 DNA: TGTGCCAGCAAAAAAATGGGACAGGGTGGAACTGAAGCTTTCTTT
CDR3 length: 15
V gene: TRBV2
clone size: .
D gene: TRBD1
J gene: TRBJ1-1

CDR3 protein: CASTGVTGRNGYTF
CDR3 DNA: TGTGCCAGTACGGGGGTGACAGGGCGTAATGGCTACACCTTC
CDR3 length: 14
V gene: TRBV19
clone size: .
D gene: TRBD1
J gene: TRBJ1-2

CDR3 protein: CASSLRQGGEAFF
CDR3 DNA: TGTGCCAGCAGCCTACGACAGGGGGGTGAAGCTTTCTTT
CDR3 length: 13
V gene: TRBV7-2
clone size: .
D gene: TRBD1
J gene: TRBJ1-1

CDR3 protein: CAWSFLTEAFF
CDR3 DNA: TGTGCCTGGAGCTTTCTCACTGAAGCTTTCTTT
CDR3 length: 11
V gene: TRBV30
clone size: .
D gene: .
J gene: TRBJ1-1

CDR3 protein: CASSLTGGASYEQYF
CDR3 DNA: TGTGCCAGCAGCTTAACAGGGGGAGCCAGCTACGAGCAGTACTTC
CDR3 length: 15
V gene: TRBV7-9
clone size: .
D gene: TRBD1
J gene: TRBJ2-7

CDR3 protein: CASSPTAAGEQYF
CDR3 DNA: TGTGCCAGCAGTCCCACCGCCGCAGGCGAGCAGTACTTC
CDR3 length: 13
V gene: TRBV27
clone size: .
D gene: .
J gene: TRBJ2-7

CDR3 protein: CASSLGGARAYEQYF
CDR3 DNA: TGCGCCAGCAGCTTGGGCGGGGCGAGGGCCTACGAGCAGTACTTC
CDR3 length: 15
V gene: TRBV5-1
clone size: .
D gene: .
J gene: TRBJ2-7

CDR3 protein: CASSSSGQGKIHGYTF
CDR3 DNA: TGTGCCAGCAGCTCATCGGGACAGGGGAAAATCCATGGCTACACCTTC
CDR3 length: 16
V gene: TRBV11-2
clone size: .
D gene: TRBD1
J gene: TRBJ1-2

CDR3 protein: CASSVSETRAGEQYF
CDR3 DNA: TGTGCCAGCAGCGTTTCCGAGACTAGAGCGGGCGAGCAGTACTTC
CDR3 length: 15
V gene: TRBV9
clone size: once
D gene: .
J gene: TRBJ2-7

CDR3 protein: CSVGTGANTEAFF
CDR3 DNA: TGCAGCGTTGGAACAGGGGCGAACACTGAAGCTTTCTTT
CDR3 length: 13
V gene: TRBV29-1
clone size: few
D gene: TRBD1
J gene: TRBJ1-1

CDR3 protein: CASSFSSSGKETQYF
CDR3 DNA: TGCGCCAGCAGCTTCTCGTCTAGCGGAAAAGAGACCCAGTACTTC
CDR3 length: 15
V gene: TRBV5-1
clone size: .
D gene: TRBD2
J gene: TRBJ2-5

CDR3 protein: CASAAQGNTEAFF
CDR3 DNA: TGCGCCAGTGCGGCACAGGGGAACACTGAAGCTTTCTTT
CDR3 length: 13
V gene: TRBV5-1
clone size: .
D gene: .
J gene: TRBJ1-1

CDR3 protein: CASSLTYDSYEQYF
CDR3 DNA: TGTGCCAGCAGTCTAACCTACGATTCCTACGAGCAGTACTTC
CDR3 length: 14
V gene: TRBV6-5
clone size: .
D gene: .
J gene: TRBJ2-7

CDR3 protein: CAVRQGISSPLHF
CDR3 DNA: TGTGCCGTAAGACAGGGTATCTCTTCACCCCTCCACTTT
CDR3 length: 13
V gene: TRBV2
clone size: .
D gene: TRBD1
J gene: TRBJ1-6

CDR3 protein: CASSQEGRQEAFF
CDR3 DNA: TGTGCCAGCAGCCAAGAAGGTCGACAGGAAGCTTTCTTT
CDR3 length: 13
V gene: TRBV4-2
clone size: .
D gene: .
J gene: TRBJ1-1

CDR3 protein: CASSNSRDTEAFF
CDR3 DNA: TGTGCCAGTAGCAACTCCCGGGACACTGAAGCTTTCTTT
CDR3 length: 13
V gene: TRBV19
clone size: .
D gene: .
J gene: TRBJ1-1

CDR3 protein: CASSPMQGEETQYF
CDR3 DNA: TGTGCCAGCTCACCTATGCAGGGCGAAGAGACCCAGTACTTC
CDR3 length: 14
V gene: TRBV18
clone size: .
D gene: .
J gene: TRBJ2-5

CDR3 protein: CATESGNTIYF
CDR3 DNA: TGTGCCACCGAGTCTGGAAACACCATATATTTT
CDR3 length: 11
V gene: TRBV6-5
clone size: .
D gene: .
J gene: TRBJ1-3

CDR3 protein: CASSLGGQVSGLNQPQHF
CDR3 DNA: TGTGCCAGCAGCTTAGGGGGACAGGTCTCTGGACTCAATCAGCCCCAGCATTTT
CDR3 length: 18
V gene: TRBV7-8
clone size: few
D gene: TRBD1
J gene: TRBJ1-5

CDR3 protein: CASSQVPGTGVYEQYF
CDR3 DNA: TGCGCCAGCAGCCAAGTACCCGGGACAGGGGTCTACGAGCAGTACTTC
CDR3 length: 16
V gene: TRBV4-3
clone size: once
D gene: TRBD1
J gene: TRBJ2-7

CDR3 protein: CAISEWGQGDWDTEAFF
CDR3 DNA: TGTGCCATCAGTGAGTGGGGACAGGGTGATTGGGACACTGAAGCTTTCTTT
CDR3 length: 17
V gene: TRBV10-3
clone size: few
D gene: TRBD1
J gene: TRBJ1-1